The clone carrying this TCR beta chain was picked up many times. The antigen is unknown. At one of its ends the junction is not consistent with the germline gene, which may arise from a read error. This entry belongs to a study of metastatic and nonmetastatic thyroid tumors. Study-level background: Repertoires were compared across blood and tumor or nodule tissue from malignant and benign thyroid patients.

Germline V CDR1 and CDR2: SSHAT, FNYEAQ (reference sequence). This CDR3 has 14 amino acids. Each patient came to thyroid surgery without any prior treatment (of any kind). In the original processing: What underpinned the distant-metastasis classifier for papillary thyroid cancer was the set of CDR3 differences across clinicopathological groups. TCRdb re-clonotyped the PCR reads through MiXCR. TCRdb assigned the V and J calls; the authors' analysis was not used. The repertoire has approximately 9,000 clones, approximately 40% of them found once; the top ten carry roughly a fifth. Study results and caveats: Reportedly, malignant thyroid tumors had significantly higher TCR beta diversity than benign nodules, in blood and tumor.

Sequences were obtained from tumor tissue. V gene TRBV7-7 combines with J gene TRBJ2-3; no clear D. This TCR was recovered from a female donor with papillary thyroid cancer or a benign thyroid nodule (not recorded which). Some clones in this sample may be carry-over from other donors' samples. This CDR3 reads CASSSGVGTDTQYF. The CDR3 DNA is TGTGCTAGCAGCTCTGGGGTGGGCACAGATACGCAGTATTTT.